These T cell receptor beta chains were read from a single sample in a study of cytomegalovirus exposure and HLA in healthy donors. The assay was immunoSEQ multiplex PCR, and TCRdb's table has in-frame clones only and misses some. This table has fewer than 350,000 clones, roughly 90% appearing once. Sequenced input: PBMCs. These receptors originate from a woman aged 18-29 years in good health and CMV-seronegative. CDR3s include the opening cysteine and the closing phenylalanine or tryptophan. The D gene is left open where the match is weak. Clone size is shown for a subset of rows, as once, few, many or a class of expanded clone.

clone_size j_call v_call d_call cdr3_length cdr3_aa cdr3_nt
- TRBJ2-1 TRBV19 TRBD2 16 CASSRRTSGTYNEQFF TGTGCCAGTAGTAGACGGACTAGCGGGACCTACAATGAGCAGTTCTTC
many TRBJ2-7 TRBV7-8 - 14 CASSPRRANYEQYF TGTGCCAGCAGCCCCCGGAGGGCGAACTACGAGCAGTACTTC
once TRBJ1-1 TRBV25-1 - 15 CASSESGRMNTEAFF TGTGCCAGCAGTGAATCAGGGAGGATGAACACTGAAGCTTTCTTT
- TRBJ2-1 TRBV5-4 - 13 CASSFRHYNEQFF TGTGCCAGCAGCTTTCGACACTACAATGAGCAGTTCTTC
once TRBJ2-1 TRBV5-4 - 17 CASSLVATRGTYNEQFF TGTGCCAGCAGCTTGGTGGCGACCCGGGGTACTTACAATGAGCAGTTCTTC
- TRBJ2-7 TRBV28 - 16 CASSLWNSVLYDVQYF TGTGCCAGCAGTTTATGGAATAGTGTGTTATACGATGTGCAGTACTTC
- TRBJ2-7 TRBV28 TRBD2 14 CASSSLAELYEQYF TGTGCCAGCAGTTCCCTAGCGGAGCTCTACGAGCAGTACTTC
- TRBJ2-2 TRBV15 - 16 CATSRNSGFNTGELFF TGTGCCACCAGTCGGAACAGTGGCTTCAACACCGGGGAGCTGTTTTTT
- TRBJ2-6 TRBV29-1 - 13 CSVFQSGANVLTF TGCAGCGTTTTCCAGTCTGGGGCCAACGTCCTGACTTTC
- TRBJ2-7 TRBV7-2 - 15 CASSRRGTDPYEQYF TGTGCCAGCAGTCGCCGCGGGACTGACCCCTACGAGCAGTACTTC
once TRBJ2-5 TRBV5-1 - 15 CASSLTRSRGETQYF TGCGCCAGCAGCTTGACCAGGTCGAGGGGGGAGACCCAGTACTTC
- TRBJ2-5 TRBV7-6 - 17 CASSPYPGGGSEETQYF TGTGCCAGCAGTCCATATCCCGGGGGCGGGAGTGAAGAGACCCAGTACTTC
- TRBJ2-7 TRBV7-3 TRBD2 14 CASSITGTSYEQYF TGTGCCAGCAGCATTACCGGGACTAGCTACGAGCAGTACTTC
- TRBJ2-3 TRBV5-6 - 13 CASSPPTGQTQYF TGTGCCAGCAGCCCCCCTACTGGACAGACGCAGTATTTT
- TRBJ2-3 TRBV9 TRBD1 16 CASSGDREHATDTQYF TGTGCCAGCAGCGGGGACAGGGAGCACGCCACAGATACGCAGTATTTT
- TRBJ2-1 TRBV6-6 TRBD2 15 CAAGEREGSYNEQFF TGTGCCGCGGGGGAGCGGGAGGGCTCCTACAATGAGCAGTTCTTC